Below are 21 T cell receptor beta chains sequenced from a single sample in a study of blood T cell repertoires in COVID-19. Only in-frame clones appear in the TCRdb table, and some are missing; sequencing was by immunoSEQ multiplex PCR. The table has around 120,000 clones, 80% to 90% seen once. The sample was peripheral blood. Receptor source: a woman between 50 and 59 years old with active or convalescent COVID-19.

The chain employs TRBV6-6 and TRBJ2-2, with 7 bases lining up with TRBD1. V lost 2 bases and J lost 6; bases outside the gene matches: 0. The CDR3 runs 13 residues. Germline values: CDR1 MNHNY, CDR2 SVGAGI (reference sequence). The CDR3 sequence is CASSYTGAGELFF. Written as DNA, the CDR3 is TGTGCCAGCAGTTACACAGGGGCCGGGGAGCTGTTTTTT.

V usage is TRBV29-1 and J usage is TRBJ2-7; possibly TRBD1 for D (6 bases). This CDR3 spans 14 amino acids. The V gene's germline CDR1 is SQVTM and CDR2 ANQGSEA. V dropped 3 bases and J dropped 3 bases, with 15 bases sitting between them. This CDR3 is CSVEIGDKSYEQYF. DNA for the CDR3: TGCAGCGTTGAGATAGGGGACAAGAGCTACGAGCAGTACTTC.

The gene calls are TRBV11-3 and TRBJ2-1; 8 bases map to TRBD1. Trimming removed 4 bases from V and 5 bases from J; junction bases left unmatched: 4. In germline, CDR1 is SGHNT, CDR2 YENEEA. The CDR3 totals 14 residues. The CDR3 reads CASSSGTGNNEQFF. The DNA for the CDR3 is TGTGCCAGCAGCTCCGGGACAGGTAACAATGAGCAGTTCTTC.

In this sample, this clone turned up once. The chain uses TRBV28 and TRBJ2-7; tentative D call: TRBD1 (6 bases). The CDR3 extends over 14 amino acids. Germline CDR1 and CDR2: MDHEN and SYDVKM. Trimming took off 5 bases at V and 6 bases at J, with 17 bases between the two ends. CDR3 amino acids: CASSDQGKAGEQYF. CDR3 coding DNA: TGTGCCAGCAGTGATCAGGGGAAGGCAGGCGAGCAGTACTTC.

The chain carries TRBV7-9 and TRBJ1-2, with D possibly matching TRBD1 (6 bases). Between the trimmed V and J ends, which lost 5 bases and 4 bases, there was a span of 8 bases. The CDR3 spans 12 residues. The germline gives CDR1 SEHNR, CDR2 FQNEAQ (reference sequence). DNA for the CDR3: TGTGCCAGCAGCCGACAGGTCTATGGCTACACCTTC. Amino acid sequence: CASSRQVYGYTF.

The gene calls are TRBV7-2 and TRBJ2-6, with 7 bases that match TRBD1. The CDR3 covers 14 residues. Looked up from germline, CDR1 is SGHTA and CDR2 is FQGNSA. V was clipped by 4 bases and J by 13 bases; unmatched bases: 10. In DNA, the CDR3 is TGTGCCAGCAGCTCAATCCCGGAGACAGGGGTCCTGACTTTC. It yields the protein CASSSIPETGVLTF.

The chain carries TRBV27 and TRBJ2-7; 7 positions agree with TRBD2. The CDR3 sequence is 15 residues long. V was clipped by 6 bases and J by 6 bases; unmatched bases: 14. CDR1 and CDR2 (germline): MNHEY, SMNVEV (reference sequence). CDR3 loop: CASRPASSGRGEQYF. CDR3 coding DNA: TGTGCCAGCAGACCGGCTTCTAGCGGAAGGGGCGAGCAGTACTTC.

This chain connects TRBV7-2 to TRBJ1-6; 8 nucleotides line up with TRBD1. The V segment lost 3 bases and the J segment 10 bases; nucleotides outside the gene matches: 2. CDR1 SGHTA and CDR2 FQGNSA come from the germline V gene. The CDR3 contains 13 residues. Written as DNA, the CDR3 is TGTGCCAGCAGCTTGACAGGGGACTCACCCCTCCACTTT. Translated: CASSLTGDSPLHF. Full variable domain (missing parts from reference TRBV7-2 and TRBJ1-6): GAGVSQSPSNKVTEKGKDVELRCDPISGHTALYWYRQSLGQGLEFLIYFQGNSAPDKSGLPSDRFSAERTGGSVSTLTIQRTQQEDSAVYLCASSLTGDSPLHFGNGTRLTVT.

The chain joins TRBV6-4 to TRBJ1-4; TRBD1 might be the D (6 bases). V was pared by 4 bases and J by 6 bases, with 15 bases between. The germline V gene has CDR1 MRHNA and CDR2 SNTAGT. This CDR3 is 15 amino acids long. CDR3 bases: TGTGCCAGCAGTGGGCCTACAGGGTTGGATGAAAAACTGTTTTTT. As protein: CASSGPTGLDEKLFF.

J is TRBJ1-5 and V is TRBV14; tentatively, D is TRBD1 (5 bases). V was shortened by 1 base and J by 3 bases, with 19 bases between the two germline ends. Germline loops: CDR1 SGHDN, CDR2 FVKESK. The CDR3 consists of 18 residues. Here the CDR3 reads CASSQVLRAPWYNQPQHF. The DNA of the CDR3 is TGTGCCAGCAGCCAAGTCCTCAGGGCGCCCTGGTACAATCAGCCCCAGCATTTT.

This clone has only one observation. The CDR3 here is CASSRPGANYGYTF. The CDR3 DNA is TGTGCCAGCAGCCGTCCGGGAGCTAACTATGGCTACACCTTC. V usage is TRBV7-9 and J usage is TRBJ1-2; no definite D call. Germline CDR1 is SEHNR and CDR2 is FQNEAQ (reference sequence). The germline V and J ends were trimmed by 5 bases and 0 bases, with 10 bases remaining between them. The CDR3 covers 14 residues.

The CDR3 sequence is CASSEAGGNGYTF. CDR3 in DNA: TGTGCCAGCAGTGAAGCGGGGGGTAATGGCTACACCTTC. The rearrangement links TRBV2 to TRBJ1-2; D may be TRBD1 (5 bases). The length of the CDR3 is 13 residues. Germline V gene lookup returns CDR1 SNHLY and CDR2 FYNNEI. Trimming cost V 0 bases and J 6 bases, with 8 bases left between them.

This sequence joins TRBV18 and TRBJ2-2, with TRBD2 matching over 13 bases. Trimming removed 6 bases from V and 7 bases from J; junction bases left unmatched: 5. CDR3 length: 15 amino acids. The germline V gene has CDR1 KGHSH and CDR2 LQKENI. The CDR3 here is CASSQTSGRHGELFF. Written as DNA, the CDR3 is TGTGCCAGCTCGCAGACTAGCGGGAGGCACGGGGAGCTGTTTTTT.

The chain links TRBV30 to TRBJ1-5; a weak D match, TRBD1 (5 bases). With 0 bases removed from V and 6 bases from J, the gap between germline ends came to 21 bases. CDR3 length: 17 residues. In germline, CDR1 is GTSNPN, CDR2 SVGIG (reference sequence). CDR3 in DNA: TGTGCCTGGAGTGTACGGAGGGGATCGCGTGATTCTCAGCCCCAGCATTTT. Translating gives CAWSVRRGSRDSQPQHF.

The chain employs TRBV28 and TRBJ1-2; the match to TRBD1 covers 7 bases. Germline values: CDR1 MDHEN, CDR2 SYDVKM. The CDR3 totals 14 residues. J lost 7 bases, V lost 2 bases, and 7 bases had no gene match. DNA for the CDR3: TGTGCCAGCAGTTTAGTTTGGCAGGGGGGTGGCTACACCTTC. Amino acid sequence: CASSLVWQGGGYTF.

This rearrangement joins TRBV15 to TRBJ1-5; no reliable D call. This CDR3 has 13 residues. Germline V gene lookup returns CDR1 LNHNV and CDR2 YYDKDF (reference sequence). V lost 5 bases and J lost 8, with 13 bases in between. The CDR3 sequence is CATSVLAGEPQHF. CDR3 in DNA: TGTGCCACCAGCGTTCTGGCCGGGGAGCCCCAGCATTTT. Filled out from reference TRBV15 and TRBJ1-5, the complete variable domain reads DAMVIQNPRYQVTQFGKPVTLSCSQTLNHNVMYWYQQKSSQAPKLLFHYYDKDFNNEADTPDNFQSRRPNTSFCFLDIRSPGLGDTAMYLCATSVLAGEPQHFGDGTRLSIL.

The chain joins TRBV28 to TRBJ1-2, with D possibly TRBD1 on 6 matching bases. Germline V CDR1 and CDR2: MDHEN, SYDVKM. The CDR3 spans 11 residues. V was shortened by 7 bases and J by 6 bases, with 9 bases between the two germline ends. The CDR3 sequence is CASTHRDGYTF. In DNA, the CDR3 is TGTGCCAGCACGCACAGGGATGGCTACACCTTC.

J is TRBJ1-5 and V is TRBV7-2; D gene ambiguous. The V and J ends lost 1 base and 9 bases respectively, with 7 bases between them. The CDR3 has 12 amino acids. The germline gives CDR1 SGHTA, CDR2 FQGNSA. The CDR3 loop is CASSLEYGPQHF. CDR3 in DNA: TGTGCCAGCAGCTTAGAATACGGGCCCCAGCATTTT.

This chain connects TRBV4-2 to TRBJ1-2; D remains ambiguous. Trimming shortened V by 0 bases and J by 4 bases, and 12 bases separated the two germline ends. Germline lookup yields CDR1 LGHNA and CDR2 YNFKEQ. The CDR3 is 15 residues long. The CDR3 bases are TGTGCCAGCAGCCAAGATCGGGTGGCAAGCTATGGCTACACCTTC. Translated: CASSQDRVASYGYTF.

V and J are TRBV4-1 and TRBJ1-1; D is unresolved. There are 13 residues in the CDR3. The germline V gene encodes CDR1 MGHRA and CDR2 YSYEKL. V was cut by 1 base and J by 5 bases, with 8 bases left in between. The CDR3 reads CASSQGAGTEAFF. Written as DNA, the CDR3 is TGCGCCAGCAGCCAAGGGGCGGGAACTGAAGCTTTCTTT.

The CDR3, as DNA: TGTGCCACCTCAAGAGGGTGGAGGGGTTACAATGAGCAGTTCTTC. Translation gives CATSRGWRGYNEQFF. This chain uses TRBV3-1 (or the pseudogene TRBV3-2) with TRBJ2-1; D perhaps matches TRBD2 (6 bases). The germline V gene encodes CDR1 LGHDT and CDR2 YNNKEL (reference sequence). The V and J ends lost 10 bases and 4 bases respectively, with 20 bases between them. The CDR3 has 15 residues.